This T cell receptor (beta chain) came from a study of blood T cell repertoires in COVID-19. Study-wide background: There were acute and convalescent COVID-19 samples, and they came from the United States, Italy and Spain. Sources were T cells, B-cell-depleted T cells, or PBMCs; the material itself was cDNA or gDNA.

The table came from immunoSEQ multiplex PCR; TCRdb's copy has only in-frame clones and leaves some out. The table lists about 310,000 clones, approximately 90% of them singletons. What the recovered Cohort 3 donors had was two negative PCRs, clearance, or symptom resolution. Germline assignment: CDR1 SGHTA and CDR2 FQGTGA. The CDR3 runs to 15 residues. Trimming stripped 2 bases from V and 7 bases from J, with 17 bases between. The chain is built from TRBV7-3 and TRBJ2-5; a weak D match, TRBD1 (5 bases). The sequence came from a woman aged 18-29 years who had recovered from COVID-19. Material for sequencing was PBMCs or T cells enriched from blood (not recorded which). CDR3 sequence: CASSLLDRTSGTQYF. For the CDR3, the DNA is TGTGCCAGCAGCTTACTCGACAGAACCTCGGGGACCCAGTACTTC.